This TCR beta chain appears in the sequencing data of a study of blood T cell repertoires in COVID-19. Germline-derived CDR1 and CDR2 are MNHEY and SVGAGI. This CDR3 is 11 amino acids long. Trimming left V 5 bases short and J 8 bases short, with 6 bases between. Here immunoSEQ multiplex PCR was the method, and the copy in TCRdb shows in-frame clones only, minus some. The sample contains approximately 89,000 clones, roughly four fifths of which appear only once. The chain carries TRBV6-5 and TRBJ1-4; D is uncertain. This TCR derives from a human donor in a cohort sampled during active COVID-19. The specimen sequenced was peripheral blood. Here the CDR3 reads CASSHREKLFF. The CDR3 DNA follows: TGTGCCAGCAGTCACAGAGAAAAACTGTTTTTT.